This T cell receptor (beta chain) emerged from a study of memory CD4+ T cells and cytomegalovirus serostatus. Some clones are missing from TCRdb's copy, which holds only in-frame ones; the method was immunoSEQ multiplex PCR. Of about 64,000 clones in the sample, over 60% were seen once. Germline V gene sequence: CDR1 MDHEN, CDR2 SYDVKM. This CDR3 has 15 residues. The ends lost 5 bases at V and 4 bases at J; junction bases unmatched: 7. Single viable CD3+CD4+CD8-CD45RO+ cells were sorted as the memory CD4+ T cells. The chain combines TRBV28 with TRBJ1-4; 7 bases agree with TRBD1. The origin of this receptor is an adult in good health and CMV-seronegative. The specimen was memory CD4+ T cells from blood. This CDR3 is CASSLLTGSNEKLFF. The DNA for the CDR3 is TGTGCCAGCAGTCTATTGACAGGGAGTAATGAAAAACTGTTTTTT.